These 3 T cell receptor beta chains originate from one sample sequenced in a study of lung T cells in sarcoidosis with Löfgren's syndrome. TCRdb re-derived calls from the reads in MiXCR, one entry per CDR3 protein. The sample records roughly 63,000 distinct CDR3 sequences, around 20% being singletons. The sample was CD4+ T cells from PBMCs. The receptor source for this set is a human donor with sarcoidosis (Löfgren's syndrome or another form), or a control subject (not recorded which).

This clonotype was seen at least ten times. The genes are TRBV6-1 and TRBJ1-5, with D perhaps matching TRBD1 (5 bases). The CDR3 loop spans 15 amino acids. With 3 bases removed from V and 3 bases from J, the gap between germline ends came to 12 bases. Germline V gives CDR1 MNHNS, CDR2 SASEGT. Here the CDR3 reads CASSESTVFNQPQHF. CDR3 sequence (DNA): TGTGCCAGCAGTGAGTCGACAGTTTTCAATCAGCCCCAGCATTTT.

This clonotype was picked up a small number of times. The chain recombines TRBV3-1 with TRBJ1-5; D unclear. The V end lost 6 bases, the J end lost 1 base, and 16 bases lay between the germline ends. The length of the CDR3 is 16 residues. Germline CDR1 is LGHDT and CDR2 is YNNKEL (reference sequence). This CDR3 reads CASRDNGQISNQPQHF. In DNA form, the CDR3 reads TGTGCCAGCAGGGATAACGGGCAGATCAGCAATCAGCCCCAGCATTTT.

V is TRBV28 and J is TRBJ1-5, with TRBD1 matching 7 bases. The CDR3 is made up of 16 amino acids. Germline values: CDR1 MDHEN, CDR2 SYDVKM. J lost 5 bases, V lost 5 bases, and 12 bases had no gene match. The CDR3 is CASSGTGTAMDQPQHF. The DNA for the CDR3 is TGTGCCAGCAGTGGAACCGGGACAGCCATGGATCAGCCCCAGCATTTT.